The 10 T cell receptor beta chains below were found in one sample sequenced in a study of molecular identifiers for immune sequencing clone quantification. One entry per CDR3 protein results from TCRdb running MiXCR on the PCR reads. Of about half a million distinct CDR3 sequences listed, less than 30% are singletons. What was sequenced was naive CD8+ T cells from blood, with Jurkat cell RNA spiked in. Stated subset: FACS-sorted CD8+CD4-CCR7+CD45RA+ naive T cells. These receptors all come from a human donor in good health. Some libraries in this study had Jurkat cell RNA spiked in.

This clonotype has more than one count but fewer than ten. The CDR3 loop is CSGVIAGGSGYTF. For the CDR3, the DNA is TGCAGCGGCGTAATCGCAGGGGGCTCTGGCTACACCTTC. This sequence joins TRBV29-1 and TRBJ1-2, with 8 bases fitting TRBD1. This CDR3 has 13 residues. From germline, CDR1 is SQVTM and CDR2 ANQGSEA. V lost 7 bases to trimming and J lost 7 bases; unmatched junction nucleotides: 11. Variable domain in full (rest from reference TRBV29-1 and TRBJ1-2): SAVISQKPSRDICQRGTSLTIQCQVDSQVTMMFWYRQQPGQSLTLIATANQGSEATYESGFVIDKFPISRPNLTFSTLTVSNMSPEDSSIYLCSGVIAGGSGYTFGSGTRLTVV.

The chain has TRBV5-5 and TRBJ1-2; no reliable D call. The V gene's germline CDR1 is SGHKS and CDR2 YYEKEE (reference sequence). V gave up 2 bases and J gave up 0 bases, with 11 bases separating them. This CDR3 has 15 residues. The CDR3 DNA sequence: TGTGCCAGCAGCTTACGTCAGACAACTAACTATGGCTACACCTTC. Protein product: CASSLRQTTNYGYTF.

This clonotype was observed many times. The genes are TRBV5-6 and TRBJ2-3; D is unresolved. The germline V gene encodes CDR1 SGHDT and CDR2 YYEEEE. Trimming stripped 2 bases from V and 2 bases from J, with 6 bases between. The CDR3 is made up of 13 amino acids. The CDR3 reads CASSFENTDTQYF. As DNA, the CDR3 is TGTGCCAGCAGCTTTGAAAACACAGATACGCAGTATTTT.

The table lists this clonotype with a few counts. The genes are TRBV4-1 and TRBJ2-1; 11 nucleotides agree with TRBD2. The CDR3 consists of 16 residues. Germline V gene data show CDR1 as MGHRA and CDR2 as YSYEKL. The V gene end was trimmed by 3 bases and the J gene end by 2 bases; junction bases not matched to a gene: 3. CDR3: CASSHSGLAAYNEQFF. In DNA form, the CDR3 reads TGCGCCAGCAGCCATTCGGGACTAGCGGCCTACAATGAGCAGTTCTTC.

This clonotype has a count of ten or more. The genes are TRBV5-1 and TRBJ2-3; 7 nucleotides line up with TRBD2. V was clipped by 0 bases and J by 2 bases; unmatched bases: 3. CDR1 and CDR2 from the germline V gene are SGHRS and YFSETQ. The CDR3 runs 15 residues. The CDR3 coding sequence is TGCGCCAGCAGCTTGGGGGACTACTCCACAGATACGCAGTATTTT. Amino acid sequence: CASSLGDYSTDTQYF.

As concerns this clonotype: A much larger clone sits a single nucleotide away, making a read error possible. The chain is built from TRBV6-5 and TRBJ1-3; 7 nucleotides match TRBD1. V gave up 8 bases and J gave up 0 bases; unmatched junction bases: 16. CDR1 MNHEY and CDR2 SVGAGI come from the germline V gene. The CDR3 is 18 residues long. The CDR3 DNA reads TGTGCCAGCTGTTCGTCTCCAGACAGGGATTACTCTGGAAACACCATATATTTT. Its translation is CASCSSPDRDYSGNTIYF.

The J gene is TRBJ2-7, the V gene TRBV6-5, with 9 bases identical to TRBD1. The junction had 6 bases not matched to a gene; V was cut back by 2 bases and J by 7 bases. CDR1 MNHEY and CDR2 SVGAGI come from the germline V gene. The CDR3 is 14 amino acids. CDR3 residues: CASSYGQGIGEQYF. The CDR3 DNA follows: TGTGCCAGCAGTTACGGACAGGGGATCGGGGAGCAGTACTTC.

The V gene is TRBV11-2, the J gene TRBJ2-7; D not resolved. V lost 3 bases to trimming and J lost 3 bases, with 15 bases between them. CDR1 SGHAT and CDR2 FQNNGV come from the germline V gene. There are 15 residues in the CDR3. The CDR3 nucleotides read TGTGCCAGCAGCTTGGCCCCAGCTGAGGTCTACGAGCAGTACTTC. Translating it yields CASSLAPAEVYEQYF.

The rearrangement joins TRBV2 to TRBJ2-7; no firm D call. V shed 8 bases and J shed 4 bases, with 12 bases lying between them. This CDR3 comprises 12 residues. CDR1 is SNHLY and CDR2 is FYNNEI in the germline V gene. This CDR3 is CASGVVGYEQYF. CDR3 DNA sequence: TGTGCCAGCGGTGTGGTGGGGTACGAGCAGTACTTC.

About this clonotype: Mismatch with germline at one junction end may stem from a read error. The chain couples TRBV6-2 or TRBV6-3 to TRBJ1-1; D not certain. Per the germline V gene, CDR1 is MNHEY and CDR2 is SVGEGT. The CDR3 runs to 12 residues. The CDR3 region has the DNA TGTGCCGGCAGTTACCCCGGTACTGAAGCTTTCTTT. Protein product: CAGSYPGTEAFF.